The 8 T cell receptor beta chains reported below all come from one sample, sequenced in a study of blood T cell repertoires in COVID-19. Profiling relied on immunoSEQ multiplex PCR, and the TCRdb table lists in-frame clones only, not all of them. The top ten clones hold 7% to 10% of a sample with hundreds of thousands of clones, about 83% of them seen once. Sequencing was carried out using peripheral blood. Source of these receptors: a woman aged 45-59 years with acute or convalescent COVID-19.

The chain couples TRBV28 to TRBJ2-4, with 8 bases matching TRBD1. In germline, CDR1 is MDHEN, CDR2 SYDVKM. Germline trimming cut 6 bases from V and 6 bases from J; bases unmatched to any gene: 4. CDR3 size: 13 residues. The CDR3 coding sequence is TGTGCCAGCAGCCTCGGACAGGGAAACATTCAGTACTTC. It encodes CASSLGQGNIQYF.

V is TRBV4-1 and J is TRBJ2-7, with 10 bases that match TRBD2. This CDR3 has 16 residues. Germline-derived CDR1 and CDR2 are MGHRA and YSYEKL. Germline trimming cut 0 bases from V and 4 bases from J; bases unmatched to any gene: 6. CDR3 in amino acids: CASSQDSAGGLYEQYF. Here the CDR3 DNA reads TGCGCCAGCAGCCAAGATTCAGCGGGAGGGTTATACGAGCAGTACTTC.

CDR3 amino acids: CATGEGAETQYF. CDR3 nucleotide sequence: TGTGCCACCGGAGAGGGGGCAGAGACCCAGTACTTC. The chain combines TRBV28 with TRBJ2-5, with 7 bases that match TRBD1. Unmatched junction bases numbered 6, after V lost 10 bases and J lost 4 bases. CDR1 is MDHEN and CDR2 is SYDVKM in the germline V gene. The CDR3 loop spans 12 amino acids.

This clone was observed a handful of times. V is TRBV10-3 and J is TRBJ2-7; TRBD1 matches 7 bases. Germline V lookup: CDR1 ENHRY, CDR2 SYGVKD. The CDR3 has 14 residues. Trimming took 3 bases from V and 3 from J; bases not matched to a gene: 5. The CDR3 nucleotides read TGTGCCATCAGTGATTCGGCAGGGGGCTACGAGCAGTACTTC. Encoded protein: CAISDSAGGYEQYF.

This chain uses TRBV19 with TRBJ2-2; no firm D call. The CDR3 runs to 15 residues. Germline V gene data show CDR1 as LNHDA and CDR2 as SQIVND (reference sequence). The V end lost 3 bases, the J end lost 2 bases, and 10 bases lay between the germline ends. The CDR3 here is CASSMGRINTGELFF. The CDR3 nucleotides read TGTGCCAGTAGTATGGGCCGAATCAACACCGGGGAGCTGTTTTTT.

The V call is TRBV12-5, the J call TRBJ2-1, with D possibly TRBD2 on 5 matching bases. The germline CDR1 and CDR2 sequences are LGHNT and FRNRAP. The CDR3 extends over 13 amino acids. Trimming pared 6 bases from V and 9 bases from J, leaving 15 bases between. For the CDR3, the DNA is TGTGCTAGTGGACCCCCTGGTGAGGGTGAGCAGTTCTTC. Protein: CASGPPGEGEQFF.

The gene calls are TRBV5-1 and TRBJ1-4; the match to TRBD1 covers 7 bases. J lost 4 bases, V lost 0 bases, and 6 bases had no gene match. CDR1 SGHRS and CDR2 YFSETQ come from the germline V gene. The CDR3 contains 16 residues. The CDR3 nucleotides read TGCGCCAGCAGCTTGGAGGGCAGGGGGGTTAATGAAAAACTGTTTTTT. Its protein is CASSLEGRGVNEKLFF.

The chain carries TRBV27 and TRBJ1-4, with D tentatively TRBD1 (6 bases). This CDR3 spans 14 amino acids. Looked up from germline, CDR1 is MNHEY and CDR2 is SMNVEV (reference sequence). With 8 bases removed from V and 0 bases from J, the gap between germline ends came to 10 bases. For the CDR3, the DNA is TGTGCCAGCGGAAGGACAGCAACTAATGAAAAACTGTTTTTT. Translating it yields CASGRTATNEKLFF. The full variable domain, completed using reference TRBV27 and TRBJ1-4, is EAQVTQNPRYLITVTGKKLTVTCSQNMNHEYMSWYRQDPGLGLRQIYYSMNVEVTDKGDVPEGYKVSRKEKRNFPLILESPSPNQTSLYFCASGRTATNEKLFFGSGTQLSVL.